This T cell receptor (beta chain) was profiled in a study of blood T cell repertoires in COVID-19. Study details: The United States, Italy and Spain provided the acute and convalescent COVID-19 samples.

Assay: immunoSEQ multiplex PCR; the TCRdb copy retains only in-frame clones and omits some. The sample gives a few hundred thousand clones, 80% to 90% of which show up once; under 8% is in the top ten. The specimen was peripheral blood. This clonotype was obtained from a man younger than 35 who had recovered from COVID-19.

Here the CDR3 reads CASSVGQGDYEQYF. CDR3 sequence (DNA): TGTGCCAGCAGCGTAGGCCAGGGGGACTACGAGCAGTACTTC. The chain employs TRBV9 and TRBJ2-7, with 7 bases lining up with TRBD1. Trimming took 0 bases from V and 3 from J; bases not matched to a gene: 3. This CDR3 contains 14 residues. Germline CDR1 and CDR2: SGDLS and YYNGEE.